This T cell receptor beta chain came from a study of T cells in Graves' hyperthyroidism and ophthalmopathy. This clonotype has more than one count but fewer than ten. V lost 1 base, J lost 5 bases, and 12 bases lay in between. CDR1 and CDR2 from the germline V gene are SGHDN and FVKESK. The CDR3 consists of 14 residues. RNA transcripts yielded amplified TCR beta CDR3 regions. The HTBI set primed first-round TCR CDR3 RT-PCR. TCRdb re-analysed the multiplex PCR reads in MiXCR, keeping a single row per CDR3 protein. The sample has over 500,000 distinct CDR3 sequences, roughly a sixth seen once; the top ten hold approximately 15%.

The sequencing input was blood. The sequence came from a young woman with Graves' ophthalmopathy. V usage is TRBV14 and J usage is TRBJ2-7; TRBD2 might be the D (5 bases). CDR3 DNA sequence: TGTGCCAGCAGCCAAGCCGGGGTAACTAACGAGCAGTACTTC. Translating it yields CASSQAGVTNEQYF. Full variable domain (rest looked up from reference TRBV14 and TRBJ2-7): EAGVTQFPSHSVIEKGQTVTLRCDPISGHDNLYWYRRVMGKEIKFLLHFVKESKQDESGMPNNRFLAERTGGTYSTLKVQPAELEDSGVYFCASSQAGVTNEQYFGPGTRLTVT.